The 22 T cell receptor beta chains below come from one sample, sequenced in a study of cytomegalovirus exposure and HLA in healthy donors. PCR employed 60 Vbeta and 13 Jbeta primers. Using immunoSEQ multiplex PCR, the repertoire was profiled, and TCRdb retains in-frame clones only, with some absent. This sample has 150,000 to 180,000 clones, with around 75% found just once. Sample: PBMCs. These receptors were taken from a young man in good health and CMV-seropositive.

The chain carries TRBV11-2 and TRBJ1-1; D is uncertain. The V end was cut by 1 base, the J end by 8 bases, with 11 bases between. Germline V CDR1 and CDR2: SGHAT, FQNNGV. CDR3 length: 13 residues. The CDR3 DNA is TGTGCCAGCAGCTTAGGGCGGCTATGGGAAGCTTTCTTT. This gives the protein CASSLGRLWEAFF.

The chain has TRBV5-6 and TRBJ2-2, with 9 nucleotides matching TRBD2. Germline V gives CDR1 SGHDT, CDR2 YYEEEE. The CDR3 is made up of 16 amino acids. The trim removed 2 bases at V and 3 bases at J, leaving 5 bases unmatched. CDR3 DNA: TGTGCCAGCAGCTTAGCGGGACTAGCAGACACCGGGGAGCTGTTTTTT. This codes for CASSLAGLADTGELFF.

This clone showed up just once. The gene calls are TRBV7-9 and TRBJ2-1; 11 bases line up with TRBD2. V was pared by 5 bases and J by 5 bases, with 8 bases of the junction left unmatched. The CDR3 runs to 16 residues. Germline V CDR1 and CDR2: SEHNR, FQNEAQ (reference sequence). This CDR3 is CASSPPGTSGHNEQFF. CDR3 sequence (DNA): TGTGCCAGCAGCCCTCCCGGGACTAGCGGCCACAATGAGCAGTTCTTC. Based on the CDR3 plus reference TRBV7-9 and TRBJ2-1, the full variable domain is DTGVSQNPRHKITKRGQNVTFRCDPISEHNRLYWYRQTLGQGPEFLTYFQNEAQLEKSRLLSDRFSAERPKGSFSTLEIQRTEQGDSAMYLCASSPPGTSGHNEQFFGPGTRLTVL.

V usage is TRBV6-5 and J usage is TRBJ2-7, with 10 nucleotides matching TRBD2. V was clipped by 2 bases and J by 4 bases; unmatched bases: 8. Germline CDR1 MNHEY, CDR2 SVGAGI. The CDR3 sequence is 16 residues long. In DNA form, the CDR3 reads TGTGCCAGCAGTTACCGGCCTAGCGGGAGTACTTACGAGCAGTACTTC. Translating it yields CASSYRPSGSTYEQYF.

J is TRBJ1-2 and V is TRBV5-4; D perhaps matches TRBD1 (6 bases). The CDR3 loop spans 15 amino acids. Per germline, CDR1 SGHNT and CDR2 YYREEE (reference sequence). V gave up 3 bases and J gave up 1 base, with 13 bases separating them. This CDR3 is CASSSGQPINYGYTF. CDR3 sequence (DNA): TGTGCCAGCAGCTCGGGACAACCGATTAACTATGGCTACACCTTC.

This chain uses TRBV27 with TRBJ2-5, with 8 bases identical to TRBD1. CDR3 length: 16 amino acids. The V segment lost 2 bases and the J segment 2 bases; nucleotides outside the gene matches: 7. Germline values: CDR1 MNHEY, CDR2 SMNVEV (reference sequence). CDR3 in amino acids: CASSLITGTGQETQYF. The CDR3 bases are TGTGCCAGCAGTTTAATCACCGGGACAGGACAAGAGACCCAGTACTTC.

The chain has TRBV9 and TRBJ1-4; D gene ambiguous. The CDR3 is made up of 12 amino acids. V dropped 7 bases and J dropped 0 bases, with 4 bases sitting between them. Germline-derived CDR1 and CDR2 are SGDLS and YYNGEE. The CDR3 nucleotides read TGTGCCAGCGGAGCAACTAATGAAAAACTGTTTTTT. Its translation: CASGATNEKLFF.

The rearrangement uses TRBV7-9 and TRBJ2-7, with 10 bases identical to TRBD2. The CDR3 runs 14 residues. Germline CDR1 reads SEHNR; CDR2 reads FQNEAQ (reference sequence). With V trimmed by 5 bases and J by 6 bases, 7 bases remained unmatched. CDR3 bases: TGTGCCAGCAGCCCCACCGGGACTAGCGTCGAGCAGTACTTC. Protein sequence: CASSPTGTSVEQYF.

The chain combines TRBV5-1 with TRBJ2-2, with TRBD1 matching 8 bases. This CDR3 has 15 amino acids. Trimming removed 4 bases from V and 7 bases from J; junction bases left unmatched: 9. In germline, CDR1 is SGHRS, CDR2 YFSETQ. The CDR3 DNA is TGCGCCAGCAGCGGAAGGACAGGGAAGGGCGGGGAGCTGTTTTTT. Its protein is CASSGRTGKGGELFF. Complete variable domain (other parts from reference TRBV5-1 and TRBJ2-2): KAGVTQTPRYLIKTRGQQVTLSCSPISGHRSVSWYQQTPGQGLQFLFEYFSETQRNKGNFPGRFSGRQFSNSRSEMNVSTLELGDSALYLCASSGRTGKGGELFFGEGSRLTVL.

CDR3 sequence reads: CASSSRGASTDTQYF. The DNA of the CDR3 is TGCGCCAGCAGCTCTCGTGGGGCTAGCACAGATACGCAGTATTTT. This chain joins TRBV5-1 and TRBJ2-3; weak D call: TRBD1 (5 bases). Per germline, CDR1 SGHRS and CDR2 YFSETQ. The length of the CDR3 is 15 residues. V lost 3 bases, J lost 0 bases, and 11 bases lay in between. Drawing the rest from reference TRBV5-1 and TRBJ2-3, the complete variable domain is KAGVTQTPRYLIKTRGQQVTLSCSPISGHRSVSWYQQTPGQGLQFLFEYFSETQRNKGNFPGRFSGRQFSNSRSEMNVSTLELGDSALYLCASSSRGASTDTQYFGPGTRLTVL.

CDR3 nucleotides: TGCGCCAGCAGCCCTTCGGGGGGGTCCTACAATGAGCAGTTCTTC. Its translation is CASSPSGGSYNEQFF. The chain employs TRBV5-1 and TRBJ2-1; 8 bases fit TRBD2. V shed 4 bases and J 1 base; nucleotides not matched to a gene: 4. Germline CDR1 reads SGHRS; CDR2 reads YFSETQ. The CDR3 is 15 residues long.

The V call is TRBV7-9, the J call TRBJ2-1; maybe TRBD1 (6 bases). The CDR3 runs to 14 residues. The V end lost 7 bases, the J end lost 6 bases, and 16 bases lay between the germline ends. The germline V gene has CDR1 SEHNR and CDR2 FQNEAQ (reference sequence). CDR3 in amino acids: CASTYWGQVNEQFF. CDR3 bases: TGTGCCAGCACCTACTGGGGGCAGGTCAATGAGCAGTTCTTC.

V gene TRBV19 combines with J gene TRBJ1-1; 7 bases align to TRBD1. There are 16 residues in the CDR3. The trim removed 3 bases at V and 1 base at J, leaving 8 bases unmatched. Germline-derived CDR1 and CDR2 are LNHDA and SQIVND (reference sequence). In DNA, the CDR3 is TGTGCCAGTAGTATGAACAGGGGAGGTAGGAACACTGAAGCTTTCTTT. Translated: CASSMNRGGRNTEAFF.

This chain uses TRBV9 with TRBJ2-7, with D possibly TRBD1 on 6 matching bases. Germline V gene data show CDR1 as SGDLS and CDR2 as YYNGEE. This CDR3 has 15 amino acids. V lost 3 bases to trimming and J lost 0 bases, with 13 bases between them. The chain's CDR3 is CASSASDSRSYEQYF. The CDR3 DNA is TGTGCCAGCAGCGCCTCGGACAGCCGCTCCTACGAGCAGTACTTC.

The J gene is TRBJ2-1, the V gene TRBV4-2; 11 bases agree with TRBD2. V lost 2 bases and J lost 2; bases outside the gene matches: 2. The length of the CDR3 is 16 residues. CDR1 LGHNA and CDR2 YNFKEQ come from the germline V gene. The CDR3 is CASSQPSGGTYNEQFF. DNA of the CDR3: TGTGCCAGCAGCCAACCTAGCGGGGGGACCTACAATGAGCAGTTCTTC.

The rearrangement uses TRBV30 and TRBJ1-3; D remains unclear. This CDR3 spans 13 amino acids. Trimming pared 5 bases from V and 4 bases from J, leaving 12 bases between. The germline V gene has CDR1 GTSNPN and CDR2 SVGIG (reference sequence). The CDR3 sequence is CAWGAGGGNTIYF. The CDR3 nucleotides read TGTGCCTGGGGAGCAGGAGGAGGAAACACCATATATTTT.

The chain has TRBV11-3 and TRBJ2-5; D not certain. The CDR3 runs 13 residues. CDR1 is SGHNT, CDR2 YENEEA, per germline. The V and J ends lost 4 bases and 4 bases respectively, with 10 bases between them. Here the CDR3 reads CASSWSLGETQYF. Here the CDR3 DNA reads TGTGCCAGCAGCTGGAGCCTTGGAGAGACCCAGTACTTC.

This chain links TRBV10-3 with TRBJ2-7, with TRBD2 matching 7 bases. Germline V gene lookup returns CDR1 ENHRY and CDR2 SYGVKD. The CDR3 has 14 residues. V shed 8 bases, J shed 2 bases, and the junction held 9 bases outside the gene matches. The CDR3 region has the DNA TGTGCCATCCAGACTAGCCCACCTACCTACGAGCAGTACTTC. Protein sequence: CAIQTSPPTYEQYF.

The CDR3 sequence is CASSHGQGLNTEAFF. The DNA for the CDR3 is TGTGCCAGCAGCCACGGACAGGGTTTGAACACTGAAGCTTTCTTT. The chain links TRBV6-5 to TRBJ1-1; TRBD1 aligns across 8 bases. The ends lost 6 bases at V and 0 bases at J; junction bases unmatched: 6. This CDR3 is built from 15 residues. Germline V gene sequence: CDR1 MNHEY, CDR2 SVGAGI.

The chain's CDR3 is CASSLVSGIYNEQFF. DNA of the CDR3: TGTGCCAGCAGTTTAGTTAGCGGTATTTACAATGAGCAGTTCTTC. The chain combines TRBV27 with TRBJ2-1, with D possibly TRBD2 on 6 matching bases. V was trimmed by 2 bases and J by 4 bases, leaving 12 bases between them. The CDR3 runs 15 residues. Germline-derived CDR1 and CDR2 are MNHEY and SMNVEV (reference sequence).

This chain connects TRBV30 to TRBJ2-1, with 7 bases identical to TRBD2. The CDR3 spans 15 residues. V was pared by 5 bases and J by 3 bases, with 10 bases of the junction left unmatched. Germline V gene sequence: CDR1 GTSNPN, CDR2 SVGIG (reference sequence). Here the CDR3 DNA reads TGTGCCTGGCGGGGGGACCTTCGGAACTACAATGAGCAGTTCTTC. Translating it yields CAWRGDLRNYNEQFF.

The J gene is TRBJ1-1, the V gene TRBV6-5; 9 positions match TRBD1. V shed 6 bases and J 6 bases; nucleotides not matched to a gene: 8. This CDR3 spans 14 amino acids. The germline CDR1 and CDR2 sequences are MNHEY and SVGAGI. The CDR3 region is CASSHRDRDSEAFF. In DNA, the CDR3 is TGTGCCAGCAGCCACCGGGACAGGGATTCTGAAGCTTTCTTT.